This is a list of T cell receptor beta chains from one sample in a study of graft-versus-host responses after intestinal transplantation. The data were produced by immunoSEQ multiplex PCR, yet TCRdb's version contains in-frame clones alone and is incomplete. The table includes tens of thousands of clones, less than 95% detected once. Their target antigens are unknown. Specimen: unstimulated CD8+ T cells sorted from spleen or lymph node cells, collected before intestinal transplant. These receptors came from a human donor who received an intestinal transplant. CDR3s include the opening cysteine and the closing phenylalanine or tryptophan. A D gene is named only where the DNA matches it firmly. Rows give clone size only sometimes, using once, few, many, or a class for an expanded clone.

V gene	D gene	J gene	clone size	CDR3 DNA	CDR3 protein
TRBV6-1	-	TRBJ1-2	once	TGTGCCAGCAGTGAACAGTCCGGGTCTGATGGCTACACCTTC	CASSEQSGSDGYTF
TRBV4-1	-	TRBJ1-1	once	TGCGCCAGCAGCCAAAGATCGGGGTACGGCACTGAAGCTTTCTTT	CASSQRSGYGTEAFF
TRBV7-8	TRBD2	TRBJ2-7	-	TGTGCCAGCAGCTTAAGGGCGGGGGGGACCTACGAGCAGTACTTC	CASSLRAGGTYEQYF
TRBV5-1	TRBD2	TRBJ2-7	few	TGCGCCAGCAGCTTGGGGGAGGGTTTCCACGAGCAGTACTTC	CASSLGEGFHEQYF
TRBV7-6	-	TRBJ1-6	-	TGTGCCAGCAGCTTAGTGGAGGGTGGATTTTCACCCCTCCACTTT	CASSLVEGGFSPLHF
TRBV27	-	TRBJ1-2	-	TGTGCCAGCAGTTTATCTCAGGGGAGCTATGGCTACACCTTC	CASSLSQGSYGYTF
TRBV9	TRBD1	TRBJ1-1	few	TGTGCCAGCCGGGGACAGGGAGGGGACACTGAAGCTTTCTTT	CASRGQGGDTEAFF
TRBV6-5	-	TRBJ1-5	-	TGTGCCAGCAGTTACAGCCCCGGGCAGCCCCAGCATTTT	CASSYSPGQPQHF
TRBV6-5	TRBD1	TRBJ1-2	-	TGTGCCAGCAGCCCAACGACAGGGACCCTCTATGGCTACACCTTC	CASSPTTGTLYGYTF
TRBV7-7	TRBD2	TRBJ2-2	-	TGTGCTAGCAGCCCAACTAGCGGGGGGTACGGGGAGCTGTTTTTT	CASSPTSGGYGELFF
TRBV6-5	-	TRBJ1-1	-	TGTGCCAGCAGTACAGCCCAGAACACTGAAGCTTTCTTT	CASSTAQNTEAFF
TRBV5-4	TRBD1	TRBJ2-7	-	TGTGCCAGCAGTGCCGGGACAGGGGGGTACGAGCAGTACTTC	CASSAGTGGYEQYF
TRBV9	-	TRBJ2-5	-	TGTGCCAGCAACCCCGGGGGGCCCCAAGAGACCCAGTACTTC	CASNPGGPQETQYF
TRBV9	-	TRBJ2-5	-	TGTGCCAGCAGCACCCTCGGGACACTAAAAGAGACCCAGTACTTC	CASSTLGTLKETQYF
TRBV5-6	TRBD2	TRBJ2-1	once	TGTGCCAGCAGCCACGGGACTAGCGGGTACAATGAGCAGTTCTTC	CASSHGTSGYNEQFF
TRBV29-1	-	TRBJ2-5	-	TGCAGCGTTGAAGTTTGGGCCAACGAGGGCCTCGAGACCCAGTACTTC	CSVEVWANEGLETQYF
TRBV7-9	TRBD1	TRBJ1-2	once	TGTGCCAGCGGATCCACAGGGGAGGCCTATGGCTACACCTTC	CASGSTGEAYGYTF
TRBV13	TRBD1	TRBJ1-1	-	TGTGCCAGCAGCCACTGGACAGGGACCAACACTGAAGCTTTCTTT	CASSHWTGTNTEAFF
TRBV5-4	TRBD1	TRBJ2-2	-	TGTGCCAGCAGCCCCGACAGGGGGTGGACCGGGGAGCTGTTTTTT	CASSPDRGWTGELFF
TRBV10-3	-	TRBJ1-1	-	TGTGCCATCAGTGATCGGAGACAGGACAATTTGGGGACCAACACTGAAGCTTTCTTT	CAISDRRQDNLGTNTEAFF
TRBV9	TRBD2	TRBJ2-7	-	TGTGCCAGCAGCGTTGGCGGAGGGGAGGGCGAGCAGTACTTC	CASSVGGGEGEQYF
TRBV14	-	TRBJ2-7	-	TGTGCCAGCAGCCAAGCCCCGTACGAGCAGTACTTC	CASSQAPYEQYF
TRBV27	-	TRBJ2-7	-	TGTGCCAGCAGTTTAGGCAGCCTAGTCTACGAGCAGTACTTC	CASSLGSLVYEQYF
TRBV9	TRBD1	TRBJ1-1	-	TGTGCCAGCAGCGTAGGGGGGACAGCGAACACTGAAGCTTTCTTT	CASSVGGTANTEAFF
TRBV5-1	-	TRBJ1-1	-	TGCGCCAGCAGGGCCGGGGTCACTGAAGCTTTCTTT	CASRAGVTEAFF
TRBV2	-	TRBJ1-5	-	TGTGCCAGCAGTGAAAGGGGGTCGCAGAGCAATCAGCCCCAGCATTTT	CASSERGSQSNQPQHF
TRBV7-8	-	TRBJ1-2	-	TGTGCCAGCAGCTTAGCGGTGGGAGACTATGGCTACACCTTC	CASSLAVGDYGYTF
TRBV6-5	-	TRBJ2-7	few	TGTGCCAGCAGTTACTCAACAGTTTACTACGAGCAGTACTTC	CASSYSTVYYEQYF
TRBV5-1	-	TRBJ2-5	-	TGCGCCAGCAGCCCCCCTCGGCAGGGCGTAATCCAAGAGACCCAGTACTTC	CASSPPRQGVIQETQYF
TRBV5-4	TRBD1	TRBJ2-1	-	TGTGCCAGCAGCTTGCAAGGGGGCAACAATGAGCAGTTCTTC	CASSLQGGNNEQFF
TRBV19	-	TRBJ2-7	-	TGTGCCAGTATATCAGAGGGTTACGAGCAGTACTTC	CASISEGYEQYF
TRBV5-1	-	TRBJ1-2	once	TGCGCCAGCAGCCCCCCGGGGGGGACCTATGGCTACACCTTC	CASSPPGGTYGYTF
TRBV27	-	TRBJ2-7	-	TGTGCCAGCAGTTTAGGCAGAGGTCCCTACGAGCAGTACTTC	CASSLGRGPYEQYF
TRBV4-2	TRBD2	TRBJ2-4	-	TGTGCCAGCAGCCAAGATGACGGGACTAGCGGGCGAAACATTCAGTACTTC	CASSQDDGTSGRNIQYF
TRBV11-2	TRBD1	TRBJ2-5	-	TGTGCCAGCAGCTTACCCCGGACAGGGGGCATACTAGGAGAGACCCAGTACTTC	CASSLPRTGGILGETQYF
TRBV2	-	TRBJ1-1	once	TGTGCCAGCACCACGTACGCAGGGGCGAACACTGAAGCTTTCTTT	CASTTYAGANTEAFF
TRBV18	-	TRBJ2-1	-	TGTGCCAGCTCACCTAGCGGCCCCAATGAGCAGTTCTTC	CASSPSGPNEQFF
TRBV18	TRBD1	TRBJ2-1	-	TGTGCCAGCTCAGTACAGGGGATCTCCTACAATGAGCAGTTCTTC	CASSVQGISYNEQFF
TRBV5-8	-	TRBJ1-2	-	TGTGCCAGCAGCTTGGGGCTGTCCTATGGCTACACCTTC	CASSLGLSYGYTF
TRBV6-5	TRBD1	TRBJ1-1	-	TGTGCCAGCAAACGCGACAGGGACAACACTGAAGCTTTCTTT	CASKRDRDNTEAFF
TRBV9	TRBD2	TRBJ2-5	-	TGTGCCAGCAGCACACGACTAGCGGGGGATCAAGAGACCCAGTACTTC	CASSTRLAGDQETQYF
TRBV18	TRBD2	TRBJ2-7	-	TGTGCCAGCTCGCGCCGGACTAGCGGGGTCTACGAGCAGTACTTC	CASSRRTSGVYEQYF
TRBV12-5	TRBD2	TRBJ2-3	-	TGTGCTAGTGGCCCGGGAGGTCTCCCAGATACGCAGTATTTT	CASGPGGLPDTQYF
TRBV9	TRBD2	TRBJ2-5	-	TGTGCCAGCAGCGGTAGCGGGGGAAACCAAGAGACCCAGTACTTC	CASSGSGGNQETQYF
TRBV6-5	TRBD2	TRBJ2-3	-	TGTGCCAGCAGTGGGACTAGCGGGGGAACAACGGCGCAGTATTTT	CASSGTSGGTTAQYF
TRBV25-1	-	TRBJ1-2	-	TGTGCCAGCAGTGAATATTACGACAGAAACTATGGCTACACCTTC	CASSEYYDRNYGYTF
TRBV2	TRBD1	TRBJ2-7	-	TGTGCCAGCATCAAATCGATGGGACAGGGTAACTACGAGCAGTACTTC	CASIKSMGQGNYEQYF
TRBV21-1	-	TRBJ1-2	-	TGTGCCAGCAGCAAAGCGCAAACATCTAACTATGGCTACACCTTC	CASSKAQTSNYGYTF
TRBV6-5	-	TRBJ1-1	once	TGTGCCAGCAAGGCAGGATTTACTGAAGCTTTCTTT	CASKAGFTEAFF
TRBV27	TRBD1	TRBJ1-1	-	TGTGCCAGCGGGACAGTTATGAACACTGAAGCTTTCTTT	CASGTVMNTEAFF
TRBV5-1	-	TRBJ2-5	-	TGCGCCAGCAGCCCGGGGGTCGGGGAGACCCAGTACTTC	CASSPGVGETQYF
TRBV13	-	TRBJ1-1	-	TGTGCCAGCAGCTTGTCAGTGAACACTGAAGCTTTCTTT	CASSLSVNTEAFF
TRBV9	-	TRBJ1-6	-	TGTGCCAGCAGCACAACGCCCCGGGAGTATAATTCACCCCTCCACTTT	CASSTTPREYNSPLHF
TRBV27	-	TRBJ1-5	once	TGTGCCAGCAGTTTATTACCGGGGAGCCAGCCCCAGCATTTT	CASSLLPGSQPQHF
TRBV11-2	TRBD1	TRBJ1-1	-	TGTGCCAGCAGCTTAGTGTCCCAGGGGGCGCTTTTAACTGAAGCTTTCTTT	CASSLVSQGALLTEAFF